The present entry profiles one TCR beta chain with its context. No antigen is known for it. Every one of the patients relapsed after autologous stem cell transplantation (brentuximab vedotin exposure was variable). The source of the sample is a study of PD-1 blockade in classical Hodgkin lymphoma. Whole-study context: Nivolumab dosing for patients was 3 mg/kg, administered intravenously every 2 weeks. General study results and limits: Causes of the repertoire differences remain undefined, possibly disease activity or prior therapy. CD4+ TCR diversity, unlike CD8+, climbed significantly by C4D1. Diminished baseline TCR diversity has been reported in newly diagnosed patients relative to healthy donors.

Produced via immunoSEQ multiplex PCR; TCRdb's table is partial and in-frame only. The sample lists around 13,000 clones, around 90% occurring once. The length of the CDR3 is 16 residues. The V gene is TRBV21-1, the J gene TRBJ2-7; TRBD2 was called by the table and not checked on the DNA. TRBV21-1 is a pseudogene locus. The origin of this receptor is a human donor with classical Hodgkin lymphoma. The starting material was peripheral blood mononuclear cells (PBMCs), obtained at baseline. CDR3 sequence (DNA): TGTGCCAGCAGCAAGAAAACCCCTAAGGAGACCTACGAGCAGTACTTC. It codes for CASSKKTPKETYEQYF.